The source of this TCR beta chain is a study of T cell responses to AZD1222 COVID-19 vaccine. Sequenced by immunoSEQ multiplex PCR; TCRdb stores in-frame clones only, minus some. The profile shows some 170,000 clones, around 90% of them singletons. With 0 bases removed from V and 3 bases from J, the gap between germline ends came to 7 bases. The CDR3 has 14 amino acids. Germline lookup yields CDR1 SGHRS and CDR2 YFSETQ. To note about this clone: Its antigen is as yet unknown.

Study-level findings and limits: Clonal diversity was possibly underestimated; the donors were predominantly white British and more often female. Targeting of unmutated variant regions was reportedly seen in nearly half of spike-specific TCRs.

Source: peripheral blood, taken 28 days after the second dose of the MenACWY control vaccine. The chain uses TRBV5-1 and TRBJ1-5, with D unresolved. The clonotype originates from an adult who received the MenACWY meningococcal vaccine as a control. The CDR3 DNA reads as TGCGCCAGCAGCTTGGGGGAGGCCAATCAGCCCCAGCATTTT. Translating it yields CASSLGEANQPQHF.